This TCR beta chain was obtained from a study of blood T cells in healthy people across ages. The authors ran a second PCR of roughly 6 to 11 cycles using a sample-barcoded 5' primer and a J-beta primer mix. TCRdb re-called the 5' RACE reads through MiXCR, storing one row per CDR3 protein. The sample lists hundreds of thousands of distinct CDR3 sequences; 20% to 30% were seen once. This CDR3 is 12 amino acids long. V gave up 3 bases and J gave up 5 bases, with 8 bases separating them. The germline V gene has CDR1 DFQATT and CDR2 SNEGSKA (reference sequence). This clonotype has a handful of counts. This same sample was also taken into another study, of T cells of mothers and their children.

Sequencing was done on a sample of blood. The clonotype comes from a boy aged 5-17 years in good health. This chain connects TRBV20-1 to TRBJ2-1; perhaps TRBD1 as D (6 bases). For the CDR3, the DNA is TGCAGTGCTAGGGACAGAAACAATGAGCAGTTCTTC. This sequence encodes CSARDRNNEQFF.